A selection of T cell receptor beta chains follows, all from one sample in a study of blood T cell repertoires in COVID-19. Only in-frame clones appear in the TCRdb table, and some are missing; sequencing was by immunoSEQ multiplex PCR. The table includes under 200,000 clones, around 87% detected once. The sequenced material came from peripheral blood. Receptors were obtained from a man between 60 and 75 years old with COVID-19, enrolled during active disease. Each CDR3 is given with its conserved first and last residue. D genes are given only for firm matches. The listing skips clone size in some rows; elsewhere it reads once, few, many or a size class.

>TRBJ1-3|.|.|TRBV6-1|14
CASSEPGLGNTIYF
TGTGCCAGCAGTGAACCAGGTCTGGGAAACACCATATATTTT
>TRBJ2-1|.|TRBD2|TRBV9|17
CASSPRLALSSYNEQFF
TGTGCCAGCAGCCCCCGACTAGCGCTGAGCTCCTACAATGAGCAGTTCTTC
>TRBJ2-3|.|.|TRBV7-2|12
CASSLARDTQYF
TGTGCCAGCAGCTTAGCCCGGGATACGCAGTATTTT
>TRBJ1-2|.|TRBD1|TRBV5-8|15
CASSRAGTGTYGYTF
TGTGCCAGCAGCAGGGCCGGGACAGGGACCTATGGCTACACCTTC
>TRBJ2-4|.|.|TRBV21-1|22
CASSNLRVTGGETILAKNIQYF
TGTGCCAGCAGCAACCTCCGAGTTACTGGGGGGGAAACTATTCTAGCCAAAAACATTCAGTACTTC
>TRBJ1-4|few|TRBD1|TRBV28|16
CASRIHSSGGREKLFF
TGTGCCAGCAGGATACACTCATCAGGGGGCCGGGAAAAACTGTTTTTT
>TRBJ1-4|.|.|TRBV6-6|14
CASSLGETNEKLFF
TGTGCCAGCAGTTTGGGAGAGACTAATGAAAAACTGTTTTTT
>TRBJ2-1|.|.|TRBV6-5|15
CASSHKPDTVNEQFF
TGTGCCAGCAGTCACAAACCGGACACCGTGAATGAGCAGTTCTTC
>TRBJ1-2|.|.|TRBV12-5|15
CASGLEATLGQSDTF
TGTGCTAGTGGTTTGGAGGCCACACTGGGACAAAGTGACACCTTC
>TRBJ2-3|.|TRBD2|TRBV7-2|16
CASSLLAGTSTDTQYF
TGTGCCAGCAGTCTACTAGCGGGGACTAGCACAGATACGCAGTATTTT
>TRBJ2-2|.|TRBD2|TRBV5-4|20
CASSLGSLAGGPSAVGELFF
TGTGCCAGCAGCTTGGGTAGTCTAGCGGGAGGGCCTTCTGCTGTCGGGGAGCTGTTTTTT
>TRBJ2-1|.|TRBD1|TRBV5-6|17
CASSHTATGTRRNEQFF
TGTGCCAGCAGCCATACGGCGACAGGGACGAGAAGGAATGAGCAGTTCTTC
>TRBJ1-1|.|.|TRBV18|15
CASSPPARASTEAFF
TGTGCCAGCTCACCACCCGCCAGGGCGTCGACTGAAGCTTTCTTT
>TRBJ1-1|.|TRBD1|TRBV4-3|15
CASSSRGQGNTEAFF
TGCGCCAGCAGCTCCCGGGGACAGGGAAACACTGAAGCTTTCTTT
>TRBJ2-7|once|.|TRBV29-1|14
CSATGGISSYEQYF
TGCAGCGCCACCGGCGGGATATCCTCCTACGAGCAGTACTTC
>TRBJ1-4|.|.|TRBV9|13
CASSVQGNEKLFF
TGTGCCAGCAGCGTACAGGGCAATGAAAAACTGTTTTTT
>TRBJ2-1|.|TRBD1|TRBV9|16
CASSVTGAVSYNEQFF
TGTGCCAGCAGTGTTACAGGGGCTGTATCCTACAATGAGCAGTTCTTC
>TRBJ2-6|.|.|TRBV6-5|13
CASIRRGANVLTF
TGTGCCAGCATTAGAAGAGGGGCCAACGTCCTGACTTTC
>TRBJ2-3|once|TRBD2|TRBV3-1/TRBV3-2|17
CASSQDQTSGGTDTQYF
TGTGCCAGCAGCCAGGATCAAACTAGCGGGGGCACAGATACGCAGTATTTT
>TRBJ2-5|.|TRBD1|TRBV6-2/TRBV6-3|17
CASSYLQGEASRETQYF
TGTGCCAGCAGTTACCTACAGGGGGAGGCCTCAAGAGAGACCCAGTACTTC
>TRBJ2-6|.|TRBD1|TRBV5-4|15
CASSVTGYGANVLTF
TGTGCCAGCAGCGTGACAGGGTATGGGGCCAACGTCCTGACTTTC
>TRBJ1-1|.|.|TRBV18|18
CASSPRLARERGSTEAFF
TGTGCCAGCTCACCCCGGTTAGCCAGGGAAAGGGGGAGCACTGAAGCTTTCTTT
>TRBJ2-5|.|.|TRBV5-1|13
CASSLGARETQYF
TGCGCCAGCAGCTTAGGAGCTAGGGAGACCCAGTACTTC
>TRBJ2-5|once|TRBD2|TRBV18|16
CASAEPGLEHQETQYF
TGTGCCAGCGCGGAACCGGGACTAGAACACCAAGAGACCCAGTACTTC
>TRBJ2-2|.|.|TRBV5-1|18
CASSLADRTAGNTGELFF
TGCGCCAGCAGCTTGGCCGATAGAACAGCCGGGAACACCGGGGAGCTGTTTTTT
>TRBJ2-1|.|.|TRBV9|14
CASSAGTWITEQFF
TGTGCCAGCAGCGCCGGGACATGGATAACTGAGCAGTTCTTC
>TRBJ2-1|.|.|TRBV7-3|14
CASSPRGTHNEQFF
TGTGCCAGCAGCCCCAGAGGGACTCACAATGAGCAGTTCTTC
>TRBJ1-1|.|.|TRBV3-1/TRBV3-2|12
CASSQWQTEAFF
TGTGCCAGCAGCCAATGGCAGACTGAAGCTTTCTTT
>TRBJ2-7|.|TRBD2|TRBV6-5|14
CASSYSLSGGEQYF
TGTGCCAGCAGTTACTCACTTTCGGGAGGCGAGCAGTACTTC
>TRBJ1-5|.|.|TRBV5-1|14
CASSLVPGDQPQHF
TGCGCCAGCAGCTTGGTACCGGGGGACCAGCCCCAGCATTTT
>TRBJ2-7|.|TRBD1|TRBV5-1|14
CATRTGVSSYEQYF
TGCGCCACCAGAACAGGGGTGAGCTCCTACGAGCAGTACTTC
>TRBJ1-2|.|TRBD1|TRBV28|15
CASSSGQGSNYGYTF
TGTGCCAGCAGTTCCGGACAGGGTTCTAACTATGGCTACACCTTC
>TRBJ2-7|.|TRBD1|TRBV19|12
CASSPGTAEQYF
TGTGCCAGTAGTCCCGGGACAGCCGAGCAGTACTTC
>TRBJ2-7|.|TRBD1|TRBV10-2|14
CASSETTGGYEQYF
TGCGCCAGCAGTGAGACGACAGGGGGCTACGAGCAGTACTTC
>TRBJ1-1|.|.|TRBV28|15
CASSTPGYMNTEAFF
TGTGCCAGCAGTACTCCAGGGTACATGAACACTGAAGCTTTCTTT
>TRBJ2-2|once|TRBD2|TRBV7-3|15
CASSLASGNTGELFF
TGTGCCAGCAGCTTAGCTAGCGGGAACACCGGGGAGCTGTTTTTT
>TRBJ1-2|.|.|TRBV4-3|13
CASSQDQDRGYTF
TGCGCCAGCAGCCAAGATCAGGACAGAGGCTACACCTTC
>TRBJ2-5|.|TRBD1|TRBV19|15
CASNTGGTGGETQYF
TGTGCCAGTAACACAGGAGGGACAGGGGGAGAGACCCAGTACTTC
>TRBJ2-1|.|.|TRBV7-3|12
CASSLSLNEQFF
TGTGCCAGCAGTCTGAGTCTCAATGAGCAGTTCTTC
>TRBJ1-5|.|TRBD1|TRBV18|14
CASSEDRGNQPQHF
TGTGCCAGCTCAGAGGACAGGGGTAATCAGCCCCAGCATTTT
>TRBJ1-1|.|.|TRBV27|14
CASSMRAVWTEAFF
TGTGCCAGCAGTATGCGGGCGGTTTGGACTGAAGCTTTCTTT
>TRBJ2-6|.|TRBD1|TRBV19|21
CASSIRKGTARPNSGANVLTF
TGTGCCAGTAGTATAAGGAAGGGGACAGCTAGACCAAACTCTGGGGCCAACGTCCTGACTTTC
>TRBJ1-2|.|TRBD1|TRBV19|13
CASSIGQGNGYTF
TGTGCCAGTAGTATAGGACAGGGGAACGGCTACACCTTC
>TRBJ1-3|.|.|TRBV6-5|14
CASIPTGNGNTIYF
TGTGCCAGCATACCCACAGGGAACGGAAACACCATATATTTT
>TRBJ2-5|.|.|TRBV6-2/TRBV6-3|15
CASSNRDTGLETQYF
TGTGCCAGCAGTAACCGGGACACGGGGTTGGAGACCCAGTACTTC
>TRBJ1-3|.|.|TRBV7-2|13
CASSFEHLNTIYF
TGTGCCAGCAGCTTTGAACACCTAAACACCATATATTTT
>TRBJ2-2|.|.|TRBV28|14
CASKTISNTGELFF
TGTGCCAGCAAGACTATATCGAACACCGGGGAGCTGTTTTTT
>TRBJ2-3|.|.|TRBV19|15
CATCRGPITGDTQYF
TGTGCCACTTGCAGGGGACCTATAACGGGGGATACGCAGTATTTT
>TRBJ1-1|.|.|TRBV5-5|16
CASSLVLGVWNTEAFF
TGTGCCAGCAGCTTGGTTCTAGGGGTTTGGAACACTGAAGCTTTCTTT
>TRBJ2-1|.|TRBD2|TRBV7-9|15
CASSLGSGRAGEQFF
TGTGCCAGCAGCCTAGGTAGCGGGAGGGCCGGTGAGCAGTTCTTC
>TRBJ1-5|.|TRBD1|TRBV19|15
CASRPDRGSNQPQHF
TGTGCCAGTAGACCAGACAGGGGCAGCAATCAGCCCCAGCATTTT
>TRBJ1-2|.|.|TRBV28|14
CASSLSDSYYGYTF
TGTGCCAGCAGTTTATCGGACAGCTACTATGGCTACACCTTC
>TRBJ1-2|.|.|TRBV18|15
CASSPQDIPVYGYTF
TGTGCCAGCTCACCCCAGGACATCCCCGTCTATGGCTACACCTTC
>TRBJ1-1|.|TRBD1|TRBV6-5|13
CASRTDRVVEAFF
TGTGCCAGCAGGACCGACAGGGTTGTTGAAGCTTTCTTT
>TRBJ1-4|.|.|TRBV4-3|15
CASSQDYAANEKLFF
TGCGCCAGCAGCCAAGATTACGCAGCTAATGAAAAACTGTTTTTT
>TRBJ1-3|.|TRBD1|TRBV5-1|17
CASSLGRGQATGNTIYF
TGCGCCAGCAGCCTTGGGAGGGGACAGGCCACTGGAAACACCATATATTTT
>TRBJ2-3|.|.|TRBV11-2|12
CASSTSTDTQYF
TGTGCCAGCAGCACTAGCACAGATACGCAGTATTTT
>TRBJ1-2|.|TRBD1|TRBV7-2|13
CASSSNRGWGYTF
TGTGCCAGCAGCTCGAACAGGGGATGGGGCTACACCTTC
>TRBJ1-2|.|.|TRBV28|14
CASSPATGPRGYTF
TGTGCCAGCAGTCCCGCCACAGGGCCGAGGGGCTACACCTTC
>TRBJ2-5|.|TRBD2|TRBV7-2|15
CASSLAAGQGAAQYF
TGTGCCAGCAGCTTAGCAGCGGGGCAGGGTGCGGCCCAGTACTTC